This passage covers 13 T cell receptor beta chains from one sample sequenced in a study of OX40 agonist ivuxolimab in advanced cancers. Profiled with immunoSEQ multiplex PCR; TCRdb holds only in-frame clones, not every one. The sample carries some 69,000 clones, just over 90% recorded once. The sequences come from CD4+ or CD8+ T cells sorted from blood, collected in a trial of the OX40 agonist ivuxolimab. Every receptor here comes from an adult with an advanced solid tumor such as melanoma, head and neck, liver or kidney cancer.

The V call is TRBV5-6, the J call TRBJ2-2; TRBD2 agrees at 7 bases. The CDR3 has 17 amino acids. V lost 1 base to trimming and J lost 6 bases; unmatched junction nucleotides: 12. Germline CDR1 is SGHDT and CDR2 is YYEEEE. In nucleotides, the CDR3 is TGTGCCAGCAGCTTGTTTGTGGGAGGGAAGACTCCCGGGGAGCTGTTTTTT. Protein product: CASSLFVGGKTPGELFF.

This chain links TRBV5-4 with TRBJ2-7, with no clear D. V was pared by 4 bases and J by 0 bases, with 14 bases between. The CDR3 is 15 amino acids. Germline V lookup: CDR1 SGHNT, CDR2 YYREEE (reference sequence). CDR3 in DNA: TGTGCCAGCAGCGTCGGACGAGAGAGCTCCTACGAGCAGTACTTC. Its translation is CASSVGRESSYEQYF. The entire variable domain, with the rest obtained from reference TRBV5-4 and TRBJ2-7, is as follows: ETGVTQSPTHLIKTRGQQVTLRCSSQSGHNTVSWYQQALGQGPQFIFQYYREEENGRGNFPPRFSGLQFPNYSSELNVNALELDDSALYLCASSVGRESSYEQYFGPGTRLTVT.

This clone was observed once. V is TRBV9 and J is TRBJ2-3, with D perhaps TRBD1 (5 bases). The CDR3 has 13 residues. V lost 6 bases to trimming and J lost 6 bases, with 14 bases between them. CDR1 and CDR2 (germline): SGDLS, YYNGEE. The CDR3 DNA is TGTGCCAGCAACGTCCAGGGTTTGGATACGCAGTATTTT. Translation gives CASNVQGLDTQYF.

The chain couples TRBV5-1 to TRBJ2-5; 12 nucleotides match TRBD2. This CDR3 spans 15 amino acids. The J segment lost 5 bases and the V segment lost 6 bases, leaving 8 bases of the junction unmatched. Germline V lookup: CDR1 SGHRS, CDR2 YFSETQ. CDR3 sequence: CASKRLAGVRETQYF. The DNA for the CDR3 is TGCGCCAGCAAACGACTAGCGGGAGTCCGGGAGACCCAGTACTTC.

CDR3 sequence reads: CASSVQGADEKLFF. CDR3 in DNA: TGCGCCAGCAGCGTACAGGGGGCGGATGAAAAACTGTTTTTT. The chain combines TRBV5-1 with TRBJ1-4; 9 bases are a match to TRBD1. The V gene's germline CDR1 is SGHRS and CDR2 YFSETQ. The CDR3 covers 14 residues. V gave up 4 bases and J gave up 6 bases; unmatched junction bases: 4.

Points on this clone: Germline and junction disagree at one end, which may indicate a read error. The CDR3 coding sequence is TGTGCTAGCAGCCCATCGGGGAGCGGGGAGCTGTTTTTT. This sequence encodes CASSPSGSGELFF. The gene calls are TRBV7-7 and TRBJ2-2, with D maybe TRBD2 (5 bases). Germline-derived CDR1 and CDR2 are SSHAT and FNYEAQ (reference sequence). This CDR3 has 13 residues.

The rearrangement uses TRBV4-1 and TRBJ1-5; no reliable D call. Germline V gene sequence: CDR1 MGHRA, CDR2 YSYEKL. The CDR3 runs 14 residues. V was shortened by 0 bases and J by 4 bases, with 7 bases between the two germline ends. In DNA, the CDR3 is TGCGCCAGCAGCCAAGATACGAATAATCAGCCCCAGCATTTT. This encodes CASSQDTNNQPQHF.

The chain recombines TRBV30 with TRBJ1-3, with D uncertain. V shed 1 base and J shed 3 bases, with 10 bases lying between them. Per the germline V gene, CDR1 is GTSNPN and CDR2 is SVGIG (reference sequence). The CDR3 sequence is 14 residues long. The CDR3 DNA follows: TGTGCCTGGAGTGGAGGCAGATTTGGAAACACCATATATTTT. Its protein product is CAWSGGRFGNTIYF.

The V gene is TRBV19, the J gene TRBJ2-6; maybe TRBD1 (5 bases). V was clipped by 6 bases and J by 4 bases, with 10 bases between them. The CDR3 extends over 14 amino acids. The V gene's germline CDR1 is LNHDA and CDR2 SQIVND (reference sequence). CDR3 sequence (DNA): TGTGCCAGTAGCAGGGCTTTAGGGGCCAACGTCCTGACTTTC. Encoded protein: CASSRALGANVLTF.

The genes are TRBV19 and TRBJ2-1; tentative D call: TRBD2 (5 bases). The length of the CDR3 is 13 residues. Germline V gene sequence: CDR1 LNHDA, CDR2 SQIVND (reference sequence). Trimming stripped 7 bases from V and 7 bases from J, with 14 bases between. The CDR3 region is CASTHSLGNEQFF. The DNA for the CDR3 is TGTGCCAGTACTCATTCACTAGGGAATGAGCAGTTCTTC.

This rearrangement joins TRBV2 to TRBJ1-1, with D perhaps matching TRBD1 (5 bases). V lost 6 bases, J lost 8 bases, and 16 bases lay in between. This CDR3 has 13 residues. From germline, CDR1 is SNHLY and CDR2 FYNNEI. CDR3 sequence: CASRILRAGEAFF. The CDR3 DNA sequence: TGTGCCAGCAGAATACTCAGGGCCGGGGAAGCTTTCTTT. Drawing the rest from reference TRBV2 and TRBJ1-1, the complete variable domain is EPEVTQTPSHQVTQMGQEVILRCVPISNHLYFYWYRQILGQKVEFLVSFYNNEISEKSEIFDDQFSVERPDGSNFTLKIRSTKLEDSAMYFCASRILRAGEAFFGQGTRLTVV.

Only one count was recorded for this clone. J is TRBJ2-3 and V is TRBV5-1, with a possible D match to TRBD2 (5 bases). The length of the CDR3 is 17 residues. The ends were cut back, 4 bases at V and 0 bases at J, with 18 bases in the middle. Germline CDR1 is SGHRS and CDR2 is YFSETQ. The CDR3 is CASSAVGLGTSTDTQYF. CDR3 nucleotides: TGCGCCAGCAGCGCCGTAGGACTGGGAACTAGCACAGATACGCAGTATTTT.

The chain couples TRBV11-3 to TRBJ2-3; D possibly corresponds to TRBD2 (6 bases). The CDR3 spans 16 residues. CDR1 is SGHNT and CDR2 is YENEEA in the germline V gene. The V end was cut by 3 bases, the J end by 4 bases, with 17 bases between. CDR3 in amino acids: CASSLGNSRRADTQYF. The DNA for the CDR3 is TGTGCCAGCAGCTTGGGCAATTCCAGGAGGGCAGATACGCAGTATTTT.